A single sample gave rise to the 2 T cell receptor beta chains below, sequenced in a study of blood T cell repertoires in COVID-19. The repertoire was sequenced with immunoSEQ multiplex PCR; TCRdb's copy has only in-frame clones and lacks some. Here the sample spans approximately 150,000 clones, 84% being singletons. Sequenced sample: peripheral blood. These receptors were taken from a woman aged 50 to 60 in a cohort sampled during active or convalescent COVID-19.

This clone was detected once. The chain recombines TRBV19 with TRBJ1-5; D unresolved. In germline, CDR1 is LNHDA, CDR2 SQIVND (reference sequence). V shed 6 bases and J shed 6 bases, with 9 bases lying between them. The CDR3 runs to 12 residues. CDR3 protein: CASRELSQPQHF. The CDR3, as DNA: TGTGCCAGTAGGGAACTAAGTCAGCCCCAGCATTTT.

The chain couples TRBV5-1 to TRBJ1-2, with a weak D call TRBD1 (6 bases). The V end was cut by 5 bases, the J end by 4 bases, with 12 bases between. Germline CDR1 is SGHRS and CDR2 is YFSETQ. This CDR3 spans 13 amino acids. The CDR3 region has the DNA TGCGCCAGCAGACTCCAGGGGCCCTATGGCTACACCTTC. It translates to CASRLQGPYGYTF.